These T cell receptor beta chains were read from a single sample in a study of T cell repertoires in cytomegalovirus infection. TCRdb passed the reads through MiXCR, listing each CDR3 protein once. The sample has approximately 630,000 distinct CDR3 sequences; less than 25% are singletons. The sequencing input was CD8+ T cells from PBMCs. These receptors originate from a human donor in good health (CMV status not recorded). Some clones in this sample may be carry-over from other donors' samples. Each CDR3 is given with its conserved first and last residue. The order of the fields is clone size, J gene, V gene, D gene, CDR3 DNA, CDR3 protein. D genes are given only for firm matches. A clone size is listed for some rows: how often the clone was seen (once, few, many), or a class if it is expanded.

>many|TRBJ2-2|TRBV6-2/TRBV6-3|NA
TGTGCCAGCAGACCTATAGAAGAGAAGGCCGGGGAGCTGTTTTTT
CASRPIEEKAGELFF
>NA|TRBJ1-2|TRBV28|TRBD1
TGTGCCAGCAGTTTGCAGGGGGCGCGGGGTGGCTACACCTTC
CASSLQGARGGYTF
>NA|TRBJ1-1|TRBV27|NA
TGTGCCAGCAGTTTGGACAGAGGGGCGCGTGTAACTGAAGCTTTCTTT
CASSLDRGARVTEAFF
>once|TRBJ2-1|TRBV27|NA
TGTGCCAGCAGTTTCAGCTCTCCGCCCCACAATGAGCAGTTCTTC
CASSFSSPPHNEQFF
>NA|TRBJ2-1|TRBV28|TRBD1
TGTGCCAGCAGTCCCCGGACAGGGGTCTACAATGAGCAGTTCTTC
CASSPRTGVYNEQFF
>few|TRBJ2-3|TRBV6-2/TRBV6-3|TRBD2
TGTGCCAGCAGTTGGACACTAGCGGTCCTAAACACAGATACGCAGTATTTT
CASSWTLAVLNTDTQYF
>NA|TRBJ2-1|TRBV7-8|TRBD2
TGTGCCAGCAGCTTAGATCTCGGGGGGATCTACAATGAGCAGTTCTTC
CASSLDLGGIYNEQFF
>NA|TRBJ2-3|TRBV29-1|NA
TGCAGCGTCGCTGATTACCGGGACCTATCGTATTTT
CSVADYRDLSYF
>NA|TRBJ1-1|TRBV10-3|NA
TGTGCCACGCTACGGGCCGCCGGGGATAACACTGAAGCTTTCTTT
CATLRAAGDNTEAFF
>few|TRBJ2-3|TRBV6-1|TRBD2
TGTGCCAGCAGATCCTTAGGACTAGCGGGGGGTCCGCGCACAGATACGCAGTATTTT
CASRSLGLAGGPRTDTQYF
>once|TRBJ2-1|TRBV29-1|NA
TGCAGCGTTGCCCTTATTTTCTACAATGAACAGTTCTTC
CSVALIFYNEQFF
>NA|TRBJ2-1|TRBV12-3/TRBV12-4|NA
TGTGCCAGCAGTTTTTTTGGAGCAACCCCCCTTGATGAGCAGTTCTTC
CASSFFGATPLDEQFF